These 21 T cell receptor beta chains share one sample of origin, sequenced in a study of blood T cell repertoires in COVID-19. Sequencing used immunoSEQ multiplex PCR; TCRdb keeps in-frame clones, though not all of them. Among some 130,000 clones listed, 80% to 85% were seen once. Sequenced material: PBMCs or T cells enriched from blood (not recorded which). All receptors derive from a man aged 40-49 years with acute COVID-19.

This sequence joins TRBV19 and TRBJ1-1; D not resolved. Germline V gene data show CDR1 as LNHDA and CDR2 as SQIVND (reference sequence). Trimming took off 5 bases at V and 1 base at J, with 8 bases between the two ends. The CDR3 runs to 13 residues. DNA for the CDR3: TGTGCCAGTAGTGAACTGTGGAACACTGAAGCTTTCTTT. The encoded protein is CASSELWNTEAFF. Based on the CDR3 plus reference TRBV19 and TRBJ1-1, the full variable domain is DGGITQSPKYLFRKEGQNVTLSCEQNLNHDAMYWYRQDPGQGLRLIYYSQIVNDFQKGDIAEGYSVSREKKESFPLTVTSAQKNPTAFYLCASSELWNTEAFFGQGTRLTVV.

The rearrangement joins TRBV19 to TRBJ1-5; no definite D call. The CDR3 contains 13 residues. V shed 5 bases and J shed 0 bases, with 5 bases lying between them. Germline V gives CDR1 LNHDA, CDR2 SQIVND (reference sequence). The CDR3 DNA follows: TGTGCCAGTAGTCGCGGTAGCAATCAGCCCCAGCATTTT. It is translated as CASSRGSNQPQHF.

The chain employs TRBV27 and TRBJ2-2, with D tentatively TRBD1 (5 bases). The CDR3 consists of 14 residues. Germline V CDR1 and CDR2: MNHEY, SMNVEV (reference sequence). V lost 6 bases to trimming and J lost 6 bases, with 14 bases between them. For the CDR3, the DNA is TGTGCCAGCAGCCCAAGGGGTTGGCCCGGGGAGCTGTTTTTT. This gives the protein CASSPRGWPGELFF.

The chain recombines TRBV7-9 with TRBJ1-4, with 7 bases identical to TRBD1. CDR1 is SEHNR and CDR2 is FQNEAQ in the germline V gene (reference sequence). J was trimmed by 8 bases and V by 10 bases; bases with no gene match: 13. The CDR3 sequence is 14 residues long. The CDR3 DNA reads TGTGCCATCCCAGAAGGGGGCGGATGGGAAAAACTGTTTTTT. Residues: CAIPEGGGWEKLFF. The variable domain in full, completed from reference TRBV7-9 and TRBJ1-4, reads DTGVSQNPRHKITKRGQNVTFRCDPISEHNRLYWYRQTLGQGPEFLTYFQNEAQLEKSRLLSDRFSAERPKGSFSTLEIQRTEQGDSAMYLCAIPEGGGWEKLFFGSGTQLSVL.

This chain links TRBV14 with TRBJ2-6; the D gene is possibly TRBD1 (5 bases). The germline CDR1 and CDR2 sequences are SGHDN and FVKESK. CDR3 length equals 17 residues. The V gene lost 1 base and the J gene lost 2 bases, with 12 bases spanning the gap. The CDR3 reads CASSQVKGVAGANVLTF. The CDR3 DNA is TGTGCCAGCAGCCAAGTCAAAGGGGTCGCTGGGGCCAACGTCCTGACTTTC.

The genes are TRBV7-9 and TRBJ2-1; 13 bases map to TRBD2. The CDR3 covers 15 residues. With 6 bases clipped from V and 9 bases from J, the junction kept 8 bases outside the gene matches. Germline assignment: CDR1 SEHNR and CDR2 FQNEAQ (reference sequence). The CDR3 sequence is CASSLLAGGPGEQFF. Here the CDR3 DNA reads TGTGCCAGCAGTTTACTAGCGGGAGGGCCTGGTGAGCAGTTCTTC.

This chain connects TRBV28 to TRBJ2-3; TRBD1 aligns across 9 bases. The ends lost 3 bases at V and 7 bases at J; junction bases unmatched: 11. CDR1 MDHEN and CDR2 SYDVKM come from the germline V gene. This CDR3 is 16 amino acids long. The DNA for the CDR3 is TGTGCCAGCAGTTTCCTCCCGGGACAGGGTGAAAATACGCAGTATTTT. It codes for CASSFLPGQGENTQYF.

This chain links TRBV19 with TRBJ2-3; 8 nucleotides agree with TRBD2. Germline assignment: CDR1 LNHDA and CDR2 SQIVND (reference sequence). The CDR3 covers 15 residues. Germline trimming cut 1 base from V and 11 bases from J; bases unmatched to any gene: 11. CDR3 nucleotide sequence: TGTGCCAGTAGTATAGGAGCGGGGGCCTCCGGGGGGCAGTATTTT. It is translated as CASSIGAGASGGQYF. The entire variable domain, with the rest obtained from reference TRBV19 and TRBJ2-3, is as follows: DGGITQSPKYLFRKEGQNVTLSCEQNLNHDAMYWYRQDPGQGLRLIYYSQIVNDFQKGDIAEGYSVSREKKESFPLTVTSAQKNPTAFYLCASSIGAGASGGQYFGPGTRLTVL.

J is TRBJ2-2 and V is TRBV4-1; 8 nucleotides match TRBD1. This CDR3 spans 16 amino acids. J was trimmed by 2 bases and V by 2 bases; bases with no gene match: 4. Germline lookup yields CDR1 MGHRA and CDR2 YSYEKL. DNA for the CDR3: TGCGCCAGCAGCCAACAGACAGGGGCCAACACCGGGGAGCTGTTTTTT. Protein: CASSQQTGANTGELFF.

This chain joins TRBV2 and TRBJ1-5, with 7 bases identical to TRBD1. The CDR3 totals 14 residues. Germline CDR1 is SNHLY and CDR2 is FYNNEI. J was trimmed by 5 bases and V by 5 bases; bases with no gene match: 6. The CDR3 nucleotides are TGTGCCAGCAGTACCGACAGGGTAGATCAGCCCCAGCATTTT. Its translation is CASSTDRVDQPQHF.

A remark on this clone: Other DNA sequences in the same sample also yield this CDR3. The rearrangement joins TRBV24-1 to TRBJ2-2; 9 bases agree with TRBD1. Germline CDR1 KGHDR, CDR2 SFDVKD. The CDR3 sequence is 14 residues long. Trimming removed 8 bases from V and 3 bases from J; junction bases left unmatched: 3. The CDR3 spells CATTGQGDTGELFF. The DNA of the CDR3 is TGTGCCACCACGGGACAGGGTGACACCGGGGAGCTGTTTTTT.

The chain links TRBV19 to TRBJ1-5, with 8 bases matching TRBD1. V lost 8 bases and J lost 6; bases outside the gene matches: 12. The CDR3 extends over 15 amino acids. The germline CDR1 and CDR2 sequences are LNHDA and SQIVND (reference sequence). CDR3 sequence: CASAKEGRGRQPQHF. As DNA, the CDR3 is TGTGCCAGTGCGAAGGAAGGCAGGGGGCGTCAGCCCCAGCATTTT. Supplemented by reference TRBV19 and TRBJ1-5, the full variable domain reads DGGITQSPKYLFRKEGQNVTLSCEQNLNHDAMYWYRQDPGQGLRLIYYSQIVNDFQKGDIAEGYSVSREKKESFPLTVTSAQKNPTAFYLCASAKEGRGRQPQHFGDGTRLSIL.

The DNA for the CDR3 is TGTGCCAGCAGCTTAGCGGAGGGTACAACCACAGATACGCAGTATTTT. Translated: CASSLAEGTTTDTQYF. The chain joins TRBV13 to TRBJ2-3; D may be TRBD2 (6 bases). Germline V gene sequence: CDR1 PRHDT, CDR2 FYEKMQ (reference sequence). V lost 1 base, J lost 2 bases, and 13 bases lay in between. The CDR3 length is 16 residues.

The rearrangement links TRBV5-1 to TRBJ2-2; 8 bases are a match to TRBD1. V gave up 6 bases and J gave up 0 bases; unmatched junction bases: 4. Germline V lookup: CDR1 SGHRS, CDR2 YFSETQ. The CDR3 length is 15 residues. The CDR3 spells CASTRQGPNTGELFF. CDR3 coding DNA: TGCGCCAGCACCCGACAGGGGCCGAACACCGGGGAGCTGTTTTTT. The full variable domain, in which reference TRBV5-1 and TRBJ2-2 provide the parts outside the CDR3, is KAGVTQTPRYLIKTRGQQVTLSCSPISGHRSVSWYQQTPGQGLQFLFEYFSETQRNKGNFPGRFSGRQFSNSRSEMNVSTLELGDSALYLCASTRQGPNTGELFFGEGSRLTVL.

The chain recombines TRBV19 with TRBJ1-2; 8 nucleotides match TRBD1. The germline gives CDR1 LNHDA, CDR2 SQIVND (reference sequence). This CDR3 comprises 14 residues. V gave up 7 bases and J gave up 3 bases; unmatched junction bases: 7. For the CDR3, the DNA is TGTGCCAGTATTGCGACAGGGGCGGACTATGGCTACACCTTC. Translation: CASIATGADYGYTF.

The gene calls are TRBV27 and TRBJ2-1, with 8 bases that match TRBD2. CDR3 length equals 16 residues. V shed 3 bases and J 6 bases; nucleotides not matched to a gene: 10. CDR1 MNHEY and CDR2 SMNVEV come from the germline V gene (reference sequence). The CDR3 reads CASSLGGRIGGNEQFF. The CDR3 DNA reads as TGTGCCAGCAGTTTGGGCGGGAGGATCGGGGGCAATGAGCAGTTCTTC.

The chain combines TRBV7-2 with TRBJ1-6, with TRBD1 as a possible D gene (6 bases). CDR3 size: 15 residues. The V gene lost 1 base and the J gene lost 4 bases, with 8 bases spanning the gap. CDR1 and CDR2 from the germline V gene are SGHTA and FQGNSA. CDR3 nucleotides: TGTGCCAGCAGCTTAGAGGGGGATTATAATTCACCCCTCCACTTT. It codes for CASSLEGDYNSPLHF.

This clone has more than one count but fewer than ten. The chain has TRBV4-3 and TRBJ1-2; D remains unclear. The CDR3 is 16 amino acids. Germline-derived CDR1 and CDR2 are LGHNA and YSLEER. V was pared by 3 bases and J by 4 bases, with 18 bases between. CDR3 in amino acids: CASSQALSRERYGYTF. Written as DNA, the CDR3 is TGCGCCAGCAGCCAGGCGCTATCCAGAGAGCGCTATGGCTACACCTTC.

This chain uses TRBV2 with TRBJ1-5; 7 nucleotides align to TRBD1. This CDR3 region has 14 residues. V was pared by 5 bases and J by 7 bases, with 8 bases of the junction left unmatched. CDR1 SNHLY and CDR2 FYNNEI come from the germline V gene. CDR3 residues: CASSSSDRAQPQHF. The CDR3 DNA follows: TGTGCCAGCAGTTCCTCTGACAGGGCCCAGCCCCAGCATTTT.

The chain uses TRBV11-3 and TRBJ2-7, with D possibly TRBD1 on 5 matching bases. The V gene's germline CDR1 is SGHNT and CDR2 YENEEA. V lost 0 bases and J lost 0, with 12 bases in between. The CDR3 spans 16 residues. The CDR3 nucleotides read TGTGCCAGCAGCTTAGACCCCAGGGTGTGCTCCTACGAGCAGTACTTC. It yields the protein CASSLDPRVCSYEQYF.

This clone was found once. V gene TRBV19 combines with J gene TRBJ2-7; weak D call: TRBD1 (5 bases). The CDR3 is 15 residues long. Germline V gene sequence: CDR1 LNHDA, CDR2 SQIVND (reference sequence). V lost 2 bases and J lost 0, with 11 bases in between. This chain's CDR3 is CASSINRLSSYEQYF. DNA of the CDR3: TGTGCCAGTAGTATAAACAGGCTGAGCTCCTACGAGCAGTACTTC.